These 15 T cell receptor beta chains originate from one sample sequenced in a study of T-cell memory formation after mild COVID-19. TCRdb re-analysed the 5' RACE reads in MiXCR, keeping a single row per CDR3 protein. The top ten hold approximately 28% of the sample, which has some 110,000 distinct CDR3 sequences, approximately 15% seen once. Sequenced: PBMCs or a T cell subset sorted from them (not recorded which). Every receptor here comes from an adult woman who had mild COVID-19 (a few samples of this study predate the infection). Cell type and time point are not known.

CDR3 protein: CASRGNQGAGNTIYF. CDR3 in DNA: TGTGCCAGCAGGGGCAATCAGGGAGCTGGAAACACCATATATTTT. The J gene is TRBJ1-3, the V gene TRBV2; a weak D match, TRBD1 (5 bases). The V end was cut by 6 bases, the J end by 2 bases, with 14 bases between. Germline V gives CDR1 SNHLY, CDR2 FYNNEI. This CDR3 comprises 15 residues.

This clonotype occurred a few times. The chain joins TRBV6-5 to TRBJ2-1; 9 positions match TRBD2. The CDR3 extends over 15 amino acids. After removal of 7 bases from V and 9 bases from J, the junction contained 13 bases not matched to a gene. In germline, CDR1 is MNHEY, CDR2 SVGAGI. The CDR3 is CASTHGAGGHGEQFF. The CDR3, as DNA: TGTGCCAGCACTCACGGGGCGGGAGGGCATGGTGAGCAGTTCTTC.

As for this clonotype: This may be a read error: a much more frequent sequence differs by one nucleotide. This chain uses TRBV6-6 with TRBJ1-1, with 7 positions matching TRBD1. The CDR3 has 15 residues. Unmatched junction bases numbered 8, after V lost 5 bases and J lost 2 bases. Germline V gives CDR1 MNHNY, CDR2 SVGAGI (reference sequence). DNA of the CDR3: TGTGCCAGCAGTAAGCCGCGACAGGGTAACACTGAAGCTTTCTTT. This encodes CASSKPRQGNTEAFF.

The rearrangement links TRBV12-3 or TRBV12-4 to TRBJ2-2; no clear D. Trimming took off 6 bases at V and 0 bases at J, with 17 bases between the two ends. There are 17 residues in the CDR3. CDR3 in amino acids: CASSPRWESANTGELFF. DNA for the CDR3: TGTGCCAGCAGCCCCCGGTGGGAAAGTGCGAACACCGGGGAGCTGTTTTTT.

This clonotype was seen a handful of times. The chain joins TRBV7-9 to TRBJ2-3, with 10 bases lining up with TRBD2. With V trimmed by 2 bases and J by 8 bases, 10 bases remained unmatched. The CDR3 spans 16 residues. Germline assignment: CDR1 SEHNR and CDR2 FQNEAQ (reference sequence). As DNA, the CDR3 is TGTGCCAGCAGCTTACTTATCCCTAGCGGGAGAGTTACGCAGTATTTT. This codes for CASSLLIPSGRVTQYF. The whole variable domain, remainder taken from reference TRBV7-9 and TRBJ2-3, is DTGVSQNPRHKITKRGQNVTFRCDPISEHNRLYWYRQTLGQGPEFLTYFQNEAQLEKSRLLSDRFSAERPKGSFSTLEIQRTEQGDSAMYLCASSLLIPSGRVTQYFGPGTRLTVL.

This chain uses TRBV11-3 with TRBJ1-1; D gene unclear. The CDR3 sequence is 15 residues long. CDR1 is SGHNT, CDR2 YENEEA, per germline. V was pared by 5 bases and J by 1 base, with 14 bases between. CDR3 coding DNA: TGTGCCAGCAGCAATGAGGCGGATGGGAACACTGAAGCTTTCTTT. Protein sequence: CASSNEADGNTEAFF.

There are a few counts of this clonotype. The V and J genes are TRBV7-6 and TRBJ2-1; 13 bases are a match to TRBD2. Trimming took 5 bases from V and 3 from J; bases not matched to a gene: 7. Germline-derived CDR1 and CDR2 are SGHVS and FNYEAQ. There are 17 residues in the CDR3. Written as DNA, the CDR3 is TGTGCCAGCAGCCTCAAGACTAGCGGGGGGTACTACAATGAGCAGTTCTTC. This translates into CASSLKTSGGYYNEQFF.

V and J are TRBV7-9 and TRBJ2-1, with 11 bases fitting TRBD2. V gave up 6 bases and J gave up 2 bases; unmatched junction bases: 3. The V gene's germline CDR1 is SEHNR and CDR2 FQNEAQ (reference sequence). The CDR3 sequence is 15 residues long. The CDR3 loop is CASRSSGRPYNEQFF. CDR3 DNA sequence: TGTGCCAGCAGGTCTAGCGGGAGGCCCTACAATGAGCAGTTCTTC. The full variable domain, its missing parts supplied by reference TRBV7-9 and TRBJ2-1, is DTGVSQNPRHKITKRGQNVTFRCDPISEHNRLYWYRQTLGQGPEFLTYFQNEAQLEKSRLLSDRFSAERPKGSFSTLEIQRTEQGDSAMYLCASRSSGRPYNEQFFGPGTRLTVL.

This clonotype was counted only a few times. CDR3 sequence reads: CASSQGQLQYEQYF. CDR3 coding DNA: TGCGCCAGCAGCCAAGGACAGTTACAATACGAGCAGTACTTC. The V call is TRBV4-1, the J call TRBJ2-7; D is possibly TRBD1 (5 bases). V was trimmed by 1 base and J by 4 bases, leaving 11 bases between them. The CDR3 sequence is 14 residues long. Per germline, CDR1 MGHRA and CDR2 YSYEKL.

This clonotype was counted a few times. This rearrangement joins TRBV20-1 to TRBJ2-1; no reliable D call. The germline gives CDR1 DFQATT, CDR2 SNEGSKA (reference sequence). Trimming shortened V by 4 bases and J by 9 bases, and 19 bases separated the two germline ends. This CDR3 is built from 14 residues. CDR3 nucleotide sequence: TGCAGTGCTACGGTGGCTATAGGGTTCTTTGAGCAGTTCTTC. Translated: CSATVAIGFFEQFF.

This clonotype was counted between two and nine times. The rearrangement joins TRBV15 to TRBJ1-1; TRBD1 aligns across 8 bases. This CDR3 region has 18 residues. Looked up from germline, CDR1 is LNHNV and CDR2 is YYDKDF (reference sequence). V dropped 7 bases and J dropped 0; count of bases not matched to a gene: 16. The CDR3 is CATIGTPGTGYMNTEAFF. The CDR3 DNA sequence: TGTGCCACCATCGGGACCCCCGGGACAGGCTACATGAACACTGAAGCTTTCTTT. Combining the CDR3 with reference TRBV15 and TRBJ1-1 gives the whole variable domain DAMVIQNPRYQVTQFGKPVTLSCSQTLNHNVMYWYQQKSSQAPKLLFHYYDKDFNNEADTPDNFQSRRPNTSFCFLDIRSPGLGDTAMYLCATIGTPGTGYMNTEAFFGQGTRLTVV.

This clonotype came up a few times. V gene TRBV6-4 combines with J gene TRBJ2-3, with D possibly TRBD1 on 6 matching bases. The V end was cut by 6 bases, the J end by 5 bases, with 15 bases between. The CDR3 totals 14 residues. Germline-derived CDR1 and CDR2 are MRHNA and SNTAGT. The CDR3 bases are TGTGCCAGCAGCGTACAGGGTTCAGAAGATACGCAGTATTTT. This sequence encodes CASSVQGSEDTQYF.

This clonotype was picked up a small number of times. The rearrangement links TRBV27 to TRBJ2-2; 9 bases align to TRBD1. The V segment lost 10 bases and the J segment 5 bases; nucleotides outside the gene matches: 11. From germline, CDR1 is MNHEY and CDR2 SMNVEV (reference sequence). This CDR3 region has 15 residues. CDR3 in amino acids: CATTKGTGWTGELFF. CDR3 in DNA: TGTGCCACCACCAAAGGGACAGGGTGGACCGGGGAGCTGTTTTTT.

This clonotype turned up a few times. The rearrangement uses TRBV19 and TRBJ2-4; 7 bases line up with TRBD1. The V gene end was trimmed by 3 bases and the J gene end by 1 base; junction bases not matched to a gene: 6. Germline values: CDR1 LNHDA, CDR2 SQIVND (reference sequence). This CDR3 has 16 amino acids. CDR3 in DNA: TGTGCCAGTAGTATGGTAGGGGGCCTTGCCAAAAACATTCAGTACTTC. It yields the protein CASSMVGGLAKNIQYF.

This clonotype was counted a few times. The chain couples TRBV25-1 to TRBJ2-1; D is ambiguous. Germline V lookup: CDR1 MGHDK, CDR2 SYGVNS. The CDR3 contains 13 residues. Trimming took off 4 bases at V and 10 bases at J, with 14 bases between the two ends. CDR3 sequence: CASSASTQREQFF. For the CDR3, the DNA is TGTGCCAGCAGTGCCTCCACGCAGCGAGAGCAGTTCTTC.